What follows is one TCR beta chain and its context. Described treatment: oral pan-JAK inhibitor, 5-10 mg twice daily. Germline CDR1 LGHNA, CDR2 YSLEER. The CDR3 contains 16 residues. V was clipped by 1 base and J by 1 base; unmatched bases: 6. This sample is drawn from a study of CD8+ T cells in alopecia areata. cDNA serving as the sequencing template came from extracted, reverse transcribed RNA. Clones were sequenced by immunoSEQ multiplex PCR, and TCRdb holds only the in-frame ones, with some missing. The sample lists some 190,000 clones, about half occurring once. The origin of this receptor is a human donor with alopecia areata. Sequencing used CD8+ T cells sorted from blood, obtained at roughly week 52, from a patient treated with tofacitinib. The chain carries TRBV4-3 and TRBJ2-7; 8 nucleotides line up with TRBD1. Written as DNA, the CDR3 is TGCGCCAGCAGCCAAGGGCAGGGGGCCGAATCCTACGAGCAGTACTTC. It specifies CASSQGQGAESYEQYF.